The next 18 T cell receptor beta chains were all read from a single sample in a study of blood T cell repertoires in COVID-19. Measured with immunoSEQ multiplex PCR; TCRdb has only the in-frame clones, and not every one. The table has around 250,000 clones, 75% to 90% seen once. The sequenced sample was peripheral blood. Receptors were obtained from a woman in her thirties with active or convalescent COVID-19.

The table lists this clone with a count of one. The chain combines TRBV28 with TRBJ2-3; 9 positions match TRBD1. Looked up from germline, CDR1 is MDHEN and CDR2 is SYDVKM. The CDR3 runs 16 residues. The ends lost 0 bases at V and 1 base at J; junction bases unmatched: 2. The CDR3 loop is CASSLWGQGRTDTQYF. The CDR3 nucleotides are TGTGCCAGCAGTTTATGGGGACAGGGACGCACAGATACGCAGTATTTT.

The CDR3 protein is CASSQDFRSGNTIYF. CDR3 coding DNA: TGTGCCAGCAGCCAAGATTTCCGCTCTGGAAACACCATATATTTT. The chain links TRBV14 to TRBJ1-3; D gene uncertain. This CDR3 has 15 residues. V gave up 0 bases and J gave up 0 bases, with 6 bases separating them. Germline lookup yields CDR1 SGHDN and CDR2 FVKESK.

This clone has only one observation. The chain is built from TRBV10-3 and TRBJ2-3; possible D gene TRBD1, 6 bases. Trimming pared 8 bases from V and 1 base from J, leaving 10 bases between. Germline loops: CDR1 ENHRY, CDR2 SYGVKD. The CDR3 loop spans 13 amino acids. In DNA form, the CDR3 reads TGTGCCATCCGGACAGACGGCACAGATACGCAGTATTTT. Translation: CAIRTDGTDTQYF.

J is TRBJ1-5 and V is TRBV7-2; TRBD1 aligns across 8 bases. This CDR3 has 16 amino acids. V lost 0 bases, J lost 4 bases, and 5 bases stayed unmatched. CDR1 and CDR2 (germline): SGHTA, FQGNSA. The CDR3 region is CASSLAGTGGNQPQHF. In nucleotides, the CDR3 is TGTGCCAGCAGCTTAGCCGGGACAGGAGGGAATCAGCCCCAGCATTTT.

This clone has just one count. The chain is built from TRBV6-2 or TRBV6-3 and TRBJ2-3; perhaps TRBD2 as D (5 bases). There are 14 residues in the CDR3. Germline loops: CDR1 MNHEY, CDR2 SVGEGT. Trimming shortened V by 5 bases and J by 1 base, and 10 bases separated the two germline ends. The chain's CDR3 is CASSRAGGTDTQYF. CDR3 bases: TGTGCCAGCAGTCGTGCCGGGGGCACAGATACGCAGTATTTT.

The chain links TRBV5-4 to TRBJ2-7; TRBD2 matches at 8 bases. V shed 0 bases, J shed 6 bases, and the junction held 17 bases outside the gene matches. There are 18 residues in the CDR3. Germline V gene sequence: CDR1 SGHNT, CDR2 YYREEE (reference sequence). In nucleotides, the CDR3 is TGTGCCAGCAGCTTGGCCGTTGGACTAGCACCCGGGGCGGGCGAGCAGTACTTC. It is translated as CASSLAVGLAPGAGEQYF. Supplemented by reference TRBV5-4 and TRBJ2-7, the full variable domain reads ETGVTQSPTHLIKTRGQQVTLRCSSQSGHNTVSWYQQALGQGPQFIFQYYREEENGRGNFPPRFSGLQFPNYSSELNVNALELDDSALYLCASSLAVGLAPGAGEQYFGPGTRLTVT.

The chain joins TRBV5-4 to TRBJ2-7, with D possibly TRBD2 on 6 matching bases. The V end lost 4 bases, the J end lost 3 bases, and 17 bases lay between the germline ends. The CDR3 is 15 residues long. Germline V gene data show CDR1 as SGHNT and CDR2 as YYREEE (reference sequence). The CDR3 protein is CASSPTAGTGYEQYF. CDR3 sequence (DNA): TGTGCCAGCAGCCCGACGGCAGGGACTGGCTACGAGCAGTACTTC.

The chain couples TRBV1 to TRBJ1-5; the D call of TRBD1 is as the table states it, not checked on the DNA. TRBV1 is designated a pseudogene. The CDR3 is made up of 17 amino acids. In DNA form, the CDR3 reads TGCACCAGCAGCCAAGAAGGGGGACAGGGCCTAGATCAGCCCCAGCATTTT. Amino acid sequence: CTSSQEGGQGLDQPQHF.

The chain carries TRBV4-1 and TRBJ2-1, with TRBD1 matching 9 bases. There are 16 residues in the CDR3. V was clipped by 6 bases and J by 5 bases; unmatched bases: 11. Germline assignment: CDR1 MGHRA and CDR2 YSYEKL. CDR3 sequence reads: CASSSPGQGFNNEQFF. CDR3 bases: TGCGCCAGCAGTTCCCCGGGACAGGGTTTTAACAATGAGCAGTTCTTC.

The chain links TRBV3-1 (or the pseudogene TRBV3-2) to TRBJ2-1, with 13 bases aligning to TRBD2. CDR3 length equals 14 residues. The V and J ends lost 6 bases and 5 bases, in that order; junction bases with no gene match: 1. Germline assignment: CDR1 LGHDT and CDR2 YNNKEL (reference sequence). In DNA, the CDR3 is TGTGCCAGCAGGACTAGCGGGGGGAACAATGAGCAGTTCTTC. Translation gives CASRTSGGNNEQFF.

Details on this clone: The same CDR3 can be traced to other DNA sequences in this sample. The chain employs TRBV5-1 and TRBJ1-1, with D perhaps matching TRBD1 (6 bases). CDR1 and CDR2 (germline): SGHRS, YFSETQ. The CDR3 runs to 14 residues. The V end lost 0 bases, the J end lost 4 bases, and 10 bases lay between the germline ends. The chain's CDR3 is CASSLGQGITEAFF. The CDR3 nucleotides read TGCGCCAGCAGCTTGGGGCAGGGGATCACTGAAGCTTTCTTT.

This clone was picked up a small number of times. Within the sample, other DNA sequences also encode this same CDR3. The chain is built from TRBV6-2 or TRBV6-3 and TRBJ1-1; tentatively, D is TRBD1 (5 bases). The CDR3 extends over 12 amino acids. With 4 bases removed from V and 5 bases from J, the gap between germline ends came to 8 bases. The germline CDR1 and CDR2 sequences are MNHEY and SVGEGT. This CDR3 is CASSFRGTEAFF. Written as DNA, the CDR3 is TGTGCCAGCAGTTTTAGGGGTACTGAAGCTTTCTTT.

The V gene is TRBV5-1, the J gene TRBJ2-5; 13 nucleotides agree with TRBD2. Trimming cost V 5 bases and J 0 bases; bases outside gene matches: 7. Looked up from germline, CDR1 is SGHRS and CDR2 is YFSETQ. The CDR3 runs 17 residues. CDR3 coding DNA: TGCGCCAGCAGACTGGGAGGACTAGCGGGGGACCAAGAGACCCAGTACTTC. Protein product: CASRLGGLAGDQETQYF.

The chain employs TRBV5-4 and TRBJ1-1, with D maybe TRBD1 (5 bases). Deletions cut 0 bases from V and 0 bases from J, with 9 bases between. CDR3 size: 15 residues. The germline gives CDR1 SGHNT, CDR2 YYREEE (reference sequence). CDR3 region: CASSLAGLVNTEAFF. CDR3 nucleotides: TGTGCCAGCAGCTTGGCAGGGCTGGTGAACACTGAAGCTTTCTTT.

The rearrangement links TRBV5-1 to TRBJ2-5, with TRBD1 identical over 12 bases. The CDR3 contains 15 residues. CDR1 is SGHRS and CDR2 is YFSETQ in the germline V gene. The J segment lost 4 bases and the V segment lost 3 bases, leaving 4 bases of the junction unmatched. For the CDR3, the DNA is TGCGCCAGCAGCTCGGGGACAGGGGGCGTAGAGACCCAGTACTTC. It codes for CASSSGTGGVETQYF. Using reference TRBV5-1 and TRBJ2-5 for the parts outside the CDR3, the full variable domain is KAGVTQTPRYLIKTRGQQVTLSCSPISGHRSVSWYQQTPGQGLQFLFEYFSETQRNKGNFPGRFSGRQFSNSRSEMNVSTLELGDSALYLCASSSGTGGVETQYFGPGTRLLVL.

V gene TRBV20-1 combines with J gene TRBJ1-3; D is ambiguous. Between the trimmed V and J ends, which lost 6 bases and 6 bases, there was a span of 9 bases. The germline CDR1 and CDR2 sequences are DFQATT and SNEGSKA (reference sequence). This CDR3 has 11 residues. CDR3 amino acids: CSAPRENTIYF. The CDR3 nucleotides read TGCAGTGCCCCCCGGGAAAACACCATATATTTT.

The V gene is TRBV11-2, the J gene TRBJ1-4; D is possibly TRBD1 (5 bases). The CDR3 consists of 16 residues. The germline V gene encodes CDR1 SGHAT and CDR2 FQNNGV. V lost 4 bases to trimming and J lost 1 base, with 13 bases between them. As DNA, the CDR3 is TGTGCCAGCAGCTCAGTTAGGGGAAGAACTAATGAAAAACTGTTTTTT. As protein: CASSSVRGRTNEKLFF.

The V call is TRBV15, the J call TRBJ2-3; D gene uncertain. The V end was cut by 1 base, the J end by 5 bases, with 10 bases between. The CDR3 has 14 amino acids. The germline gives CDR1 LNHNV, CDR2 YYDKDF (reference sequence). CDR3 DNA: TGTGCCACCAGCAGAGGCAGCGCCTTAGATACGCAGTATTTT. It codes for CATSRGSALDTQYF.